The 26 T cell receptor beta chains below were found in one sample sequenced in a study of blood T cell repertoires in COVID-19. Assay: immunoSEQ multiplex PCR; the TCRdb copy retains only in-frame clones and omits some. Among roughly 190,000 clones listed, approximately 90% were seen once. The material sequenced was peripheral blood. The receptors derive from a young man with active or convalescent COVID-19.

The chain couples TRBV5-8 to TRBJ2-2; 7 nucleotides match TRBD1. CDR3 length equals 17 residues. V trimming: 0 bases; J trimming: 0 bases; junction bases outside the gene matches: 5. Per the germline V gene, CDR1 is SGHTS and CDR2 is YDEGEE. The CDR3 nucleotides read TGTGCCAGCAGCTTGGACGCAGACAGGGCGAACACCGGGGAGCTGTTTTTT. This sequence encodes CASSLDADRANTGELFF.

The V call is TRBV3-1 (or the pseudogene TRBV3-2), the J call TRBJ1-1; 8 bases are shared with TRBD1. CDR3 length: 13 residues. Germline loops: CDR1 LGHDT, CDR2 YNNKEL (reference sequence). The ends lost 6 bases at V and 2 bases at J; junction bases unmatched: 2. The CDR3 DNA is TGTGCCAGCAGGGACAGGGAAAACACTGAAGCTTTCTTT. It translates to CASRDRENTEAFF.

The rearrangement joins TRBV5-1 to TRBJ1-2; D not certain. The V and J ends lost 0 bases and 0 bases respectively, with 12 bases between them. The CDR3 has 16 amino acids. Germline loops: CDR1 SGHRS, CDR2 YFSETQ. The CDR3 spells CASSLDGRLSNYGYTF. CDR3 nucleotides: TGCGCCAGCAGCTTGGATGGCCGTCTTTCTAACTATGGCTACACCTTC. Combining the CDR3 with reference TRBV5-1 and TRBJ1-2 gives the whole variable domain KAGVTQTPRYLIKTRGQQVTLSCSPISGHRSVSWYQQTPGQGLQFLFEYFSETQRNKGNFPGRFSGRQFSNSRSEMNVSTLELGDSALYLCASSLDGRLSNYGYTFGSGTRLTVV.

The table lists this clone with many counts. The gene calls are TRBV10-1 and TRBJ2-3, with 9 positions matching TRBD2. J gave up 6 bases and V 6 bases, and 10 bases lay outside the gene matches. Per germline, CDR1 WNHNN and CDR2 SYGVQD (reference sequence). This CDR3 spans 15 amino acids. The CDR3 loop is CASSARSGGTDTQYF. CDR3 in DNA: TGCGCCAGCAGCGCGAGGAGCGGGGGGACCGATACGCAGTATTTT.

The chain has TRBV10-2 and TRBJ1-6, with D perhaps matching TRBD1 (5 bases). V gave up 3 bases and J gave up 10 bases, with 16 bases separating them. CDR1 is WSHSY, CDR2 SAAADI, per germline. The CDR3 covers 15 residues. CDR3 amino acids: CASSEFRGGVSPLHF. CDR3 sequence (DNA): TGCGCCAGCAGTGAATTCCGCGGGGGGGTCTCACCCCTCCACTTT.

This chain links TRBV14 with TRBJ1-2, with D possibly TRBD1 on 5 matching bases. The CDR3 sequence is 15 residues long. CDR1 SGHDN and CDR2 FVKESK come from the germline V gene. The V end was cut by 4 bases, the J end by 0 bases, with 12 bases between. The CDR3 protein is CASSPDRITNYGYTF. CDR3 bases: TGTGCCAGCAGCCCCGACAGAATAACTAACTATGGCTACACCTTC. Variable domain in full (rest from reference TRBV14 and TRBJ1-2): EAGVTQFPSHSVIEKGQTVTLRCDPISGHDNLYWYRRVMGKEIKFLLHFVKESKQDESGMPNNRFLAERTGGTYSTLKVQPAELEDSGVYFCASSPDRITNYGYTFGSGTRLTVV.

The chain carries TRBV5-1 and TRBJ1-2; D uncertain. V shed 5 bases and J shed 10 bases, with 21 bases lying between them. The CDR3 consists of 14 residues. Germline-derived CDR1 and CDR2 are SGHRS and YFSETQ. The CDR3 region is CASSFGPNSVDYTF. CDR3 DNA sequence: TGCGCCAGCAGTTTTGGTCCCAATTCGGTTGACTACACCTTC.

The table lists this clone with a count of one. The CDR3 DNA follows: TGTGCCAGCAGCCAGCCGGGGATGGGCACAGATACGCAGTATTTT. Its translation: CASSQPGMGTDTQYF. The chain links TRBV3-1 (or the pseudogene TRBV3-2) to TRBJ2-3, with D possibly being TRBD2 (5 bases). V lost 3 bases and J lost 1, with 11 bases in between. CDR1 is LGHDT and CDR2 is YNNKEL in the germline V gene (reference sequence). The CDR3 extends over 15 amino acids.

This chain connects TRBV5-1 to TRBJ1-5; 8 bases are a match to TRBD1. The CDR3 runs to 16 residues. The ends lost 2 bases at V and 1 base at J; junction bases unmatched: 5. Germline lookup yields CDR1 SGHRS and CDR2 YFSETQ. CDR3 in amino acids: CASSLGQGSSNQPQHF. CDR3 DNA: TGCGCCAGCAGCTTAGGACAGGGCAGCAGCAATCAGCCCCAGCATTTT.

The chain combines TRBV6-5 with TRBJ2-7; 8 bases are a match to TRBD2. Germline V gene data show CDR1 as MNHEY and CDR2 as SVGAGI. Germline trimming cut 0 bases from V and 5 bases from J; bases unmatched to any gene: 6. The CDR3 totals 15 residues. The CDR3 DNA reads TGTGCCAGCAGTTACTCGAGCGGGAGATCTAACGAGCAGTACTTC. It specifies CASSYSSGRSNEQYF.

CDR3 region: CASSPGEAETQYF. CDR3 in DNA: TGTGCCAGCAGCCCCGGGGAGGCGGAGACCCAGTACTTC. This chain connects TRBV7-2 to TRBJ2-5; possibly TRBD2 for D (6 bases). Germline CDR1 and CDR2: SGHTA and FQGNSA. The CDR3 loop spans 13 amino acids. Trimming shortened V by 5 bases and J by 5 bases, and 12 bases separated the two germline ends.

V and J are TRBV10-3 and TRBJ1-5; 10 nucleotides match TRBD1. The V segment lost 6 bases and the J segment 6 bases; nucleotides outside the gene matches: 5. Germline V gives CDR1 ENHRY, CDR2 SYGVKD. CDR3 length: 14 amino acids. In DNA, the CDR3 is TGTGCCATCAGGGGGACAGGGGCCGGTCAGCCCCAGCATTTT. Encoded protein: CAIRGTGAGQPQHF.

V is TRBV12-5 and J is TRBJ2-7; 7 nucleotides match TRBD1. The V and J ends lost 1 base and 5 bases, in that order; junction bases with no gene match: 11. The CDR3 extends over 16 amino acids. Germline V gene sequence: CDR1 LGHNT, CDR2 FRNRAP. The CDR3 sequence: CASGLAPSDRVNEQYF. CDR3 sequence (DNA): TGTGCTAGTGGTTTGGCCCCCTCAGACAGGGTCAACGAGCAGTACTTC.

J is TRBJ1-2 and V is TRBV5-5, with D uncertain. This CDR3 has 14 residues. Germline V CDR1 and CDR2: SGHKS, YYEKEE (reference sequence). Trimming removed 0 bases from V and 5 bases from J, with 11 bases in between. CDR3 nucleotides: TGTGCCAGCAGCTTGGCCAACAGTCAATATGGCTACACCTTC. Amino acids: CASSLANSQYGYTF.

The gene calls are TRBV19 and TRBJ1-1; a weak D match, TRBD1 (6 bases). The germline V gene has CDR1 LNHDA and CDR2 SQIVND (reference sequence). CDR3 length: 15 amino acids. Deletions cut 7 bases from V and 1 base from J, with 16 bases between. DNA of the CDR3: TGTGCCAGTAAAGCCTCGGGGGGGGCGAACACTGAAGCTTTCTTT. It is translated as CASKASGGANTEAFF.

The chain links TRBV10-3 to TRBJ2-1; D is possibly TRBD2 (6 bases). This CDR3 has 17 amino acids. The germline V and J ends were trimmed by 6 bases and 0 bases, with 18 bases remaining between them. Germline loops: CDR1 ENHRY, CDR2 SYGVKD. As DNA, the CDR3 is TGTGCCATCAGGCCTACTAGCTCTCTGAGCTCCTACAATGAGCAGTTCTTC. It encodes CAIRPTSSLSSYNEQFF.

The V and J genes are TRBV11-2 and TRBJ2-3, with D possibly TRBD1 on 5 matching bases. The ends were cut back, 0 bases at V and 12 bases at J, with 19 bases in the middle. The germline gives CDR1 SGHAT, CDR2 FQNNGV. The CDR3 is made up of 15 amino acids. Here the CDR3 DNA reads TGTGCCAGCAGCTTAGATCGTGTAAGGGGCGTAAGACAGTATTTT. Its protein product is CASSLDRVRGVRQYF.

V and J are TRBV6-5 and TRBJ1-4, with TRBD1 as a possible D gene (6 bases). Germline loops: CDR1 MNHEY, CDR2 SVGAGI. This CDR3 comprises 15 residues. Trimming left V 6 bases short and J 6 bases short, with 17 bases between. CDR3: CASRSGQSLDEKLFF. As DNA, the CDR3 is TGTGCCAGCAGATCAGGACAGTCCCTGGATGAAAAACTGTTTTTT.

The J gene is TRBJ1-2, the V gene TRBV4-2, with 9 bases that match TRBD1. CDR1 is LGHNA, CDR2 YNFKEQ, per germline. The CDR3 length is 14 residues. Losses at the gene ends were 1 base for V and 7 bases for J; bases not matched to a gene: 4. CDR3 sequence (DNA): TGTGCCAGCAGCCAAGGCGGACAGGGGATTGGCTACACCTTC. Residues: CASSQGGQGIGYTF.

Of note for this clone: A read error may produce the germline difference seen at one junction end. This chain connects TRBV7-7 to TRBJ2-3; 8 nucleotides match TRBD2. Germline V lookup: CDR1 SSHAT, CDR2 FNYEAQ (reference sequence). The CDR3 consists of 15 residues. The CDR3 sequence: CASSLTGGITDTQYF. CDR3 DNA: TGTGCTAGCAGCCTCACGGGGGGGATCACAGATACGCAGTATTTT.

The CDR3 DNA reads as TGCGCCAGCAGCGTACAGGGGGATGATTCACCCCTCCACTTT. This gives the protein CASSVQGDDSPLHF. The chain couples TRBV5-1 to TRBJ1-6; 8 bases are a match to TRBD1. Germline V lookup: CDR1 SGHRS, CDR2 YFSETQ. V was pared by 4 bases and J by 8 bases, with 5 bases of the junction left unmatched. This CDR3 is 14 amino acids long.

This rearrangement joins TRBV7-3 to TRBJ2-2; D gene ambiguous. V gave up 5 bases and J gave up 3 bases, with 10 bases separating them. The germline gives CDR1 SGHTA, CDR2 FQGTGA. There are 14 residues in the CDR3. CDR3 DNA sequence: TGTGCCAGCAGCCGAGGAATGGACACCGGGGAGCTGTTTTTT. Amino acid sequence: CASSRGMDTGELFF.

V and J are TRBV5-1 and TRBJ1-1; D not certain. The germline V gene has CDR1 SGHRS and CDR2 YFSETQ. V dropped 3 bases and J dropped 5 bases, with 14 bases sitting between them. This CDR3 is built from 14 residues. The CDR3 nucleotides are TGCGCCAGCAGCTGGAAGTCGCGGGAAACTGAAGCTTTCTTT. It codes for CASSWKSRETEAFF.

This rearrangement joins TRBV11-3 to TRBJ2-5, with 10 bases identical to TRBD2. The trim removed 4 bases at V and 9 bases at J, leaving 17 bases unmatched. The CDR3 consists of 17 residues. Germline CDR1 SGHNT, CDR2 YENEEA. CDR3: CASSSRWGLAGARPQYF. As DNA, the CDR3 is TGTGCCAGCAGCTCTAGGTGGGGTCTAGCGGGGGCCCGACCCCAGTACTTC.

This chain connects TRBV2 to TRBJ2-3; 9 positions agree with TRBD1. Germline V CDR1 and CDR2: SNHLY, FYNNEI. There are 16 residues in the CDR3. The junction had 11 bases not matched to a gene; V was cut back by 8 bases and J by 2 bases. CDR3 DNA: TGTGCCAGCGTGTCGGGACAGGGAATCGACACAGATACGCAGTATTTT. Translating gives CASVSGQGIDTDTQYF.

This chain uses TRBV9 with TRBJ2-5; TRBD1 might be the D (6 bases). The CDR3 covers 15 residues. V dropped 2 bases and J dropped 1 base, with 12 bases sitting between them. CDR1 and CDR2 from the germline V gene are SGDLS and YYNGEE. CDR3 residues: CASSVWDTLQETQYF. CDR3 nucleotides: TGTGCCAGCAGCGTGTGGGACACCCTCCAAGAGACCCAGTACTTC.